This TCR beta chain derives from a study of T-cell reconstitution after alpha-beta-depleted transplantation in children. Germline CDR1 and CDR2: SGHAT and FQNNGV. V lost 0 bases to trimming and J lost 0 bases, with 11 bases between them. The CDR3 contains 16 residues. Unique molecular identifiers were built into the TCRbeta library. TCRdb re-derived calls from the PCR reads in MiXCR, one entry per CDR3 protein. The sample records almost 500,000 distinct CDR3 sequences, around 13% being singletons. The specimen comprised PBMCs from the stem cell graft donor, sampled from the stem cell graft. This clonotype originated in a human donor who donated a stem cell graft to a child with combined immunodeficiency. The chain carries TRBV11-2 and TRBJ1-2; D remains ambiguous. The CDR3: CASSLDRGETNYGYTF. The CDR3, as DNA: TGTGCCAGCAGCTTAGATCGTGGAGAAACTAACTATGGCTACACCTTC.